One and the same sample provided the 10 T cell receptor beta chains below, sequenced in a study of blood T cell repertoires in COVID-19. The repertoire was sequenced with immunoSEQ multiplex PCR; TCRdb's copy has only in-frame clones and lacks some. The sample lists 100,000 to 150,000 clones; less than 90% were seen once. The sequencing sample was made of peripheral blood. These receptors all come from an elderly man with active or convalescent COVID-19.

Note on this clone: One end of the junction is discordant with germline, which a read error may explain. The chain carries TRBV27 and TRBJ1-1; D is unresolved. This CDR3 comprises 14 residues. CDR1 is MNHEY and CDR2 is SMNVEV in the germline V gene (reference sequence). CDR3 sequence (DNA): TGTGCCAGCAGTTTATCTCCCATTAGCAGCCTTCCCCTCTTT. It translates to CASSLSPISSLPLF.

About this clone: The same CDR3 is also encoded by other DNA sequences in this sample. The V gene is TRBV20-1, the J gene TRBJ2-7, with D possibly TRBD1 on 6 matching bases. Per germline, CDR1 DFQATT and CDR2 SNEGSKA (reference sequence). The CDR3 is 11 residues long. V was clipped by 3 bases and J by 4 bases, with 7 bases between them. CDR3 sequence reads: CSARGAYEQYF. DNA for the CDR3: TGCAGTGCTAGGGGGGCTTACGAGCAGTACTTC.

The gene calls are TRBV19 and TRBJ2-3; the D gene is possibly TRBD1 (6 bases). Trimming stripped 2 bases from V and 5 bases from J, with 11 bases between. This CDR3 has 14 amino acids. The germline V gene has CDR1 LNHDA and CDR2 SQIVND (reference sequence). CDR3 nucleotide sequence: TGTGCCAGTAGTATAAACAGGGTTTTAGATACGCAGTATTTT. The encoded protein is CASSINRVLDTQYF.

V and J are TRBV30 and TRBJ1-5, with D possibly matching TRBD1 (6 bases). Germline V gene sequence: CDR1 GTSNPN, CDR2 SVGIG (reference sequence). The CDR3 runs to 13 residues. V lost 4 bases and J 7 bases, leaving 14 bases between the germline ends. The CDR3 DNA is TGTGCCTGGACTAGCGGGGGCTCGCAGCCCCAGCATTTT. Protein product: CAWTSGGSQPQHF. The entire variable domain, with the rest obtained from reference TRBV30 and TRBJ1-5, is as follows: SQTIHQWPATLVQPVGSPLSLECTVEGTSNPNLYWYRQAAGRGLQLLFYSVGIGQISSEVPQNLSASRPQDRQFILSSKKLLLSDSGFYLCAWTSGGSQPQHFGDGTRLSIL.

V gene TRBV30 combines with J gene TRBJ1-4; TRBD1 agrees at 9 bases. The CDR3 covers 17 residues. Germline V gene sequence: CDR1 GTSNPN, CDR2 SVGIG (reference sequence). V shed 5 bases and J 3 bases; nucleotides not matched to a gene: 13. As DNA, the CDR3 is TGTGCCTGGGCCCCGTGGGACAGGGTTGTGGCTAATGAAAAACTGTTTTTT. It specifies CAWAPWDRVVANEKLFF.

V is TRBV5-8 and J is TRBJ1-1, with D possibly matching TRBD1 (6 bases). From germline, CDR1 is SGHTS and CDR2 YDEGEE. CDR3 size: 13 residues. Trimming removed 3 bases at V and 3 bases at J, with 9 bases between. The CDR3 loop reads CASSSTGYTEAFF. The CDR3 DNA sequence: TGTGCCAGCAGCTCCACAGGGTACACTGAAGCTTTCTTT.

This clone was counted a single time. The chain employs TRBV6-5 and TRBJ1-1; D call uncertain. V gave up 6 bases and J gave up 0 bases, with 8 bases separating them. Germline loops: CDR1 MNHEY, CDR2 SVGAGI. The CDR3 covers 13 residues. CDR3 loop: CASRREMNTEAFF. The DNA of the CDR3 is TGTGCCAGCAGAAGGGAGATGAACACTGAAGCTTTCTTT.

The chain links TRBV4-3 to TRBJ2-3; TRBD2 might be the D (6 bases). With 3 bases removed from V and 5 bases from J, the gap between germline ends came to 9 bases. The CDR3 is 13 amino acids. Germline loops: CDR1 LGHNA, CDR2 YSLEER. The CDR3 DNA is TGCGCCAGCAGCCAGTCCGGGGGAGATACGCAGTATTTT. Its translation: CASSQSGGDTQYF.

J is TRBJ2-1 and V is TRBV29-1; TRBD2 is a possible D gene (5 bases). Trimming left V 6 bases short and J 10 bases short, with 16 bases between. The CDR3 sequence is 12 residues long. Germline CDR1 reads SQVTM; CDR2 reads ANQGSEA. In DNA form, the CDR3 reads TGCAGCGTCGGACTCACTAGAGTAGAGCAGTTCTTC. Translated, it gives CSVGLTRVEQFF.

The chain uses TRBV5-5 and TRBJ2-3, with TRBD2 matching over 8 bases. Per germline, CDR1 SGHKS and CDR2 YYEKEE (reference sequence). With V trimmed by 4 bases and J by 8 bases, 9 bases remained unmatched. The CDR3 consists of 14 residues. The CDR3 reads CASSTVAGSGTQYF. As DNA, the CDR3 is TGTGCCAGCAGCACCGTAGCGGGATCCGGTACGCAGTATTTT.